What follows describes a single T cell receptor (beta chain). The antigen remains undetermined. cDNA libraries for TCR beta contained unique molecular identifiers. TCRdb re-called the PCR reads through MiXCR, storing one row per CDR3 protein. The sample yields around 700,000 distinct CDR3 sequences, 55% to 60% seen once. The sample originates from a study of post-analysis software for immune sequencing data. General study results and limits: Among 5 or 6 TRBV segments more frequent in patients than controls were TRBV5-6, TRBV5-1 and TRBV20-1.

CDR1 is SGHTA and CDR2 is FQGNSA in the germline V gene. This CDR3 has 13 amino acids. The V gene lost 5 bases and the J gene lost 5 bases, with 11 bases spanning the gap. What was sequenced was blood. The rearrangement joins TRBV7-2 to TRBJ2-3; no clear D. The clonotype comes from a girl aged 2-10 years with multiple sclerosis. The CDR3 bases are TGTGCCAGCAGCCCTAGAATGTTAGATACGCAGTATTTT. Its translation is CASSPRMLDTQYF.